The entry that follows covers one TCR beta chain sequence. Its antigen is not known. Germline CDR1 and CDR2: SNHLY and FYNNEI. This CDR3 comprises 17 residues. This sample was included in a study of cytomegalovirus exposure and HLA in healthy donors. Study-wide findings and caveats: Associated with cytomegalovirus, according to the listing, were approximately 160 TCR beta chains. Per published accounts, TCR beta sequences correctly predicted the HLA-A and HLA-B alleles of most subjects.

The PCR used 60 Vbeta and 13 Jbeta primers. Sequencing was performed with immunoSEQ multiplex PCR; in TCRdb, only in-frame clones are kept and a portion is missing. Of fewer than 200,000 clones listed, over 60% are singletons. Specimen: PBMCs. This TCR was sampled from a woman in her thirties in good health and CMV-seronegative. The rearrangement links TRBV2 to TRBJ2-5; 14 nucleotides agree with TRBD2. The better agreement between TRBJ2-7 and the DNA end casts doubt on the J call. The CDR3: CASSEGGRGTSGSEQYF. The CDR3 nucleotides are TGTGCCAGCAGTGAAGGGGGAAGGGGGACTAGCGGGAGCGAGCAGTACTTC.